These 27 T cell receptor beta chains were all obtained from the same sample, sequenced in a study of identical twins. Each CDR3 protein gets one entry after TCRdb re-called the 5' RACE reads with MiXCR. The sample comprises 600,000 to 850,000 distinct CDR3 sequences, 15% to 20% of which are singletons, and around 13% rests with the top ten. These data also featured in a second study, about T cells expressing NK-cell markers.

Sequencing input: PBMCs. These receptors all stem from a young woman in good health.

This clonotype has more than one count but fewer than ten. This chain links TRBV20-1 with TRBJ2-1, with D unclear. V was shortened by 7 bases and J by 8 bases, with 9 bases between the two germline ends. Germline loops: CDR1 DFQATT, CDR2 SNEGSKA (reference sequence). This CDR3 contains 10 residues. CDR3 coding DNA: TGCAGTGTTCGTGGACATGAGCAGTTCTTC. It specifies CSVRGHEQFF.

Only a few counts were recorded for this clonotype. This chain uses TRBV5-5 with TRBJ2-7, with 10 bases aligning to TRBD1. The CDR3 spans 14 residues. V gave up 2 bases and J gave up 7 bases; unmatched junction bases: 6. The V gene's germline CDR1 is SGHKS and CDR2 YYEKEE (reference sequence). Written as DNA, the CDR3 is TGTGCCAGCAGCTTCCGGGACAGGGGTAGGGAGCAGTACTTC. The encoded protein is CASSFRDRGREQYF. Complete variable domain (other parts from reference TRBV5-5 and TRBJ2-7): DAGVTQSPTHLIKTRGQQVTLRCSPISGHKSVSWYQQVLGQGPQFIFQYYEKEERGRGNFPDRFSARQFPNYSSELNVNALLLGDSALYLCASSFRDRGREQYFGPGTRLTVT.

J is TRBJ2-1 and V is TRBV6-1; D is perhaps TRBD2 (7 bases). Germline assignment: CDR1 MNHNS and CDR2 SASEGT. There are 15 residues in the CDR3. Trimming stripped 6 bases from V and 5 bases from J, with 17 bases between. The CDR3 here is CASRNREGFHNEQFF. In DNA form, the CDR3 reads TGTGCCAGCAGAAACAGGGAGGGTTTTCACAATGAGCAGTTCTTC.

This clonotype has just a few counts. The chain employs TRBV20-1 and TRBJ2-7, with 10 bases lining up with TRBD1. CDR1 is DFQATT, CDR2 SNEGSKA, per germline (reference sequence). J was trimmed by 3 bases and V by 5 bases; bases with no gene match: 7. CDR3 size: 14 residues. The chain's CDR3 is CSAGRGTGDYEQYF. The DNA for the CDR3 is TGCAGTGCTGGCCGGGGGACAGGGGACTACGAGCAGTACTTC.

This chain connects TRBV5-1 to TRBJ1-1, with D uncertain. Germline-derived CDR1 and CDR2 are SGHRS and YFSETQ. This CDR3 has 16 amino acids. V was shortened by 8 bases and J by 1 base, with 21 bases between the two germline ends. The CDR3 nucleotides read TGCGCCAGTATAAGGTCACTGGGAGAACAGAACACTGAAGCTTTCTTT. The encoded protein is CASIRSLGEQNTEAFF.

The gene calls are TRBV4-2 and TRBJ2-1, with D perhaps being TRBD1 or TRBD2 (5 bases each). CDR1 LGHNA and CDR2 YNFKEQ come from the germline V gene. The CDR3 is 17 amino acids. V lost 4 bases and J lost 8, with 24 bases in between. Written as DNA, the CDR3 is TGTGCCAGCAGCCGCCGGTTGGGGCAGGAGGTGTTGGATGAGCAGTTCTTC. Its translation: CASSRRLGQEVLDEQFF.

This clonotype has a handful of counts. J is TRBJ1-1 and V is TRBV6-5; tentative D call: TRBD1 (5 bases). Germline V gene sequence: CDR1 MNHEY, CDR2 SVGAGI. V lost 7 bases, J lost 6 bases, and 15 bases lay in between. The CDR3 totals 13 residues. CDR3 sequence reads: CASTLMGDSEAFF. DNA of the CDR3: TGTGCCAGCACTTTAATGGGGGACTCTGAAGCTTTCTTT.

The CDR3 nucleotides read TGTGCCAGCAGCCGGCAAGCGGGGGACCTGAACACCGGGGAGCTGTTTTTT. It yields the protein CASSRQAGDLNTGELFF. J is TRBJ2-2 and V is TRBV6-1, with TRBD2 matching over 8 bases. The V and J ends lost 6 bases and 1 base, in that order; junction bases with no gene match: 10. The CDR3 loop spans 17 amino acids. The germline gives CDR1 MNHNS, CDR2 SASEGT.

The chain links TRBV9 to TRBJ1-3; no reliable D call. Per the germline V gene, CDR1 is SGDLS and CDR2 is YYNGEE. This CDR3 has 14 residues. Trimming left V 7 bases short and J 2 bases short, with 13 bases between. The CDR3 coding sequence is TGTGCCAGCCGCCCCCCTACGCCTGGAAACACCATATATTTT. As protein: CASRPPTPGNTIYF.

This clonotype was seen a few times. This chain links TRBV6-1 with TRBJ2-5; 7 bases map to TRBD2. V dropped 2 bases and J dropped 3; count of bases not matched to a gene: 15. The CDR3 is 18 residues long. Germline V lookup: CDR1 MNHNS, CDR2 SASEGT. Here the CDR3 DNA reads TGTGCCAGCAGTGAACTGGGGCGGGAGTGGGGAAATAAAGAGACCCAGTACTTC. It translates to CASSELGREWGNKETQYF.

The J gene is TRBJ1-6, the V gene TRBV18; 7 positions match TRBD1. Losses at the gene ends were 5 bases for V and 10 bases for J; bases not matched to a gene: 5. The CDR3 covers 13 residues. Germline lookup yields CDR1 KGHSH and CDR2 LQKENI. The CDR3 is CASSDRAGSPLHF. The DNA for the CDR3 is TGTGCCAGCTCAGACAGGGCTGGGTCACCCCTCCACTTT. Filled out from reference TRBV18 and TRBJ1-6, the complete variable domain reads NAGVMQNPRHLVRRRGQEARLRCSPMKGHSHVYWYRQLPEEGLKFMVYLQKENIIDESGMPKERFSAEFPKEGPSILRIQQVVRGDSAAYFCASSDRAGSPLHFGNGTRLTVT.

Here the CDR3 DNA reads TGTGCCAGCAGCTTATCGGGAGTTGAGAATGAGCAGTTCTTC. Protein: CASSLSGVENEQFF. The chain recombines TRBV11-2 with TRBJ2-1; a weak D match, TRBD2 (6 bases). V was clipped by 2 bases and J by 7 bases, with 12 bases between them. Germline CDR1 SGHAT, CDR2 FQNNGV. This CDR3 is 14 amino acids long.

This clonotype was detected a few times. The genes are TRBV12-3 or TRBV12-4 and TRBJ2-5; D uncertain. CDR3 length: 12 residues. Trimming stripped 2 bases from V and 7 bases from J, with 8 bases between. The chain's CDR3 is CASSLSGVTQYF. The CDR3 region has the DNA TGTGCCAGCAGTTTAAGTGGGGTGACCCAGTACTTC.

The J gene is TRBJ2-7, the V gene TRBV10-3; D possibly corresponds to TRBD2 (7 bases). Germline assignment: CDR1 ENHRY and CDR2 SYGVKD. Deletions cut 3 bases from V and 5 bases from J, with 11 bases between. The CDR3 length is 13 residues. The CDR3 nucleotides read TGTGCCATCAGTGACCGGGGGGCTAACGAGCAGTACTTC. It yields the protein CAISDRGANEQYF.

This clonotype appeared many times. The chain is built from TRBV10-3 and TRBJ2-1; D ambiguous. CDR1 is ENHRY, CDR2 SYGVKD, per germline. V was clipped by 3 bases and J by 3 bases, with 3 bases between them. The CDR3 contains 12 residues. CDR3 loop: CAISDNYNEQFF. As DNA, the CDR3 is TGTGCCATCAGTGATAACTACAATGAGCAGTTCTTC.

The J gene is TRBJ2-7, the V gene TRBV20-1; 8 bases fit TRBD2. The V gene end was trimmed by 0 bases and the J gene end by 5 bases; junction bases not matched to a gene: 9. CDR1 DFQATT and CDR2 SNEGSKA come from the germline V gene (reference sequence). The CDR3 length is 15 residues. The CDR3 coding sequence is TGCAGTGCTAGAGATATAACTAGCGGCCCCAACGAGCAGTACTTC. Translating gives CSARDITSGPNEQYF.

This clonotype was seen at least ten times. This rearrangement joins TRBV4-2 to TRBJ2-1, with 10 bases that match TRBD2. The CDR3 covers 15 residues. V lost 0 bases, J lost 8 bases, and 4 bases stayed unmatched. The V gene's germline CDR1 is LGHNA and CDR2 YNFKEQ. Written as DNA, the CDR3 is TGTGCCAGCAGCCAAGAGGGCAGCGGGAGGGATGAGCAGTTCTTC. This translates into CASSQEGSGRDEQFF.

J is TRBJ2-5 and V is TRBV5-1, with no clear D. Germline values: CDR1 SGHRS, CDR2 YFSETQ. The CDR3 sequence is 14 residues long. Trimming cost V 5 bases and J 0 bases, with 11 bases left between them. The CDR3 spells CASRPKSYQETQYF. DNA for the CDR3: TGCGCCAGCAGACCGAAGAGCTACCAAGAGACCCAGTACTTC.

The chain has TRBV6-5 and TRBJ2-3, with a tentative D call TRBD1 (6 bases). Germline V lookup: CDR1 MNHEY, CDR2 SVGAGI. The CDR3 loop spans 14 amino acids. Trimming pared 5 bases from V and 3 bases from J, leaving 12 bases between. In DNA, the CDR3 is TGTGCCAGCAGTATACCAGGACAGACAGATACGCAGTATTTT. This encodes CASSIPGQTDTQYF.

The CDR3 sequence: CASSYSSSVRGETQYF. The DNA of the CDR3 is TGTGCCAGCAGTTACTCGTCCAGCGTCCGGGGAGAGACCCAGTACTTC. The chain combines TRBV6-5 with TRBJ2-5, with TRBD2 as a possible D gene (5 bases). CDR3 size: 16 residues. Trimming left V 0 bases short and J 4 bases short, with 15 bases between. Germline V CDR1 and CDR2: MNHEY, SVGAGI.

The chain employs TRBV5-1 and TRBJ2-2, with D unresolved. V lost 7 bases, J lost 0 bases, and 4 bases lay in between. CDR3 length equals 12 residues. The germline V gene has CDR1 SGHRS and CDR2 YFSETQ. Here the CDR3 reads CASATNTGELFF. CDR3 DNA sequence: TGCGCCAGCGCCACGAACACCGGGGAGCTGTTTTTT.

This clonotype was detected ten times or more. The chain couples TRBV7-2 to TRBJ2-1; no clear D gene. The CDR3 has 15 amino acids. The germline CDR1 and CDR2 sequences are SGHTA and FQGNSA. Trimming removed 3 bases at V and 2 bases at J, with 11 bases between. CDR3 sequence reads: CASSLRRDPYNEQFF. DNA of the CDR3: TGTGCCAGCAGCTTGCGCAGAGATCCCTACAATGAGCAGTTCTTC.

CDR3 DNA sequence: TGTGCCAGCAGCTTAGTGGGATCGTTCGGAGATACGCAGTATTTT. The encoded protein is CASSLVGSFGDTQYF. This chain links TRBV7-6 with TRBJ2-3; no clear D. This CDR3 has 15 residues. Trimming left V 1 base short and J 5 bases short, with 13 bases between. Germline V gene sequence: CDR1 SGHVS, CDR2 FNYEAQ.

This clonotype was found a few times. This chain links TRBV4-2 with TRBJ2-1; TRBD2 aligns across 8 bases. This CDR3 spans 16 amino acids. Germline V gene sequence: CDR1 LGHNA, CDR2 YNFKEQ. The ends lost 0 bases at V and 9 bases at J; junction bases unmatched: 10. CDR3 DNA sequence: TGTGCCAGCAGCCAAGATTTCACTAGCGGAAGGGGTGAGCAGTTCTTC. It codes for CASSQDFTSGRGEQFF.

In nucleotides, the CDR3 is TGCAGTGCTAGACCACCGGGACAGGGATTCACTGAAGCTTTCTTT. The encoded protein is CSARPPGQGFTEAFF. This rearrangement joins TRBV20-1 to TRBJ1-1; 9 bases line up with TRBD1. Unmatched junction bases numbered 8, after V lost 2 bases and J lost 4 bases. CDR3 length: 15 amino acids. CDR1 is DFQATT, CDR2 SNEGSKA, per germline (reference sequence).

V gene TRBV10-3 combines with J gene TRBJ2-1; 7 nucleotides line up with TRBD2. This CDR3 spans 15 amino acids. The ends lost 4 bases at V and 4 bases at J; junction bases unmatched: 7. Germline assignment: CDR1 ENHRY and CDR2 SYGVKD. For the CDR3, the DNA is TGTGCCATCAGTGGGGGGGGACTCGCATACAATGAGCAGTTCTTC. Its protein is CAISGGGLAYNEQFF.

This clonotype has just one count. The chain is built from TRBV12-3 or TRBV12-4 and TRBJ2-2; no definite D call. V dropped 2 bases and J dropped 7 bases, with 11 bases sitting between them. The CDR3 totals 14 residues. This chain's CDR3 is CASSLSNLVGELFF. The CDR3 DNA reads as TGTGCCAGCAGTTTAAGCAATCTGGTCGGGGAGCTGTTTTTT.